A selection of T cell receptor beta chains follows, all from one sample in a study of persistence of HIV-infected CD4 T cells. TCRdb's table, derived via immunoSEQ multiplex PCR, lists solely in-frame clones and lacks some. Of 10,000 to 15,000 clones detected, about 65% appear once; the ten largest clones hold roughly 17%. The antigens these receptors bind are not known. Sample: CD4+ T cells sorted from PBMCs after roughly 18-hour stimulation, taken from a patient who received antiretroviral therapy. Source of these receptors: an adult man with HIV who was CMV-seropositive. Each CDR3 is given with its conserved first and last residue. The D gene is left open where the match is weak. Some rows mark clone size as missing; the rest say once, few, many or name a class of expanded clone.

TRBV27	TRBD1	NA	TRBJ1-2	CASSLDRELYGYTF	TGTGCCAGCAGTTTAGACAGGGAACTCTATGGCTACACCTTC
TRBV14	TRBD2	NA	TRBJ2-3	CASSQDKAGGPPDTQYF	TGTGCCAGCAGCCAAGATAAAGCGGGGGGGCCACCAGATACGCAGTATTTT
TRBV7-2	TRBD2	NA	TRBJ2-1	CASSRTSGGVYNEQFF	TGTGCCAGCAGCCGGACTAGCGGGGGTGTCTACAATGAGCAGTTCTTC
TRBV7-2	NA	NA	TRBJ2-7	CASSLRLGTYEQYF	TGTGCCAGCAGCTTAAGGCTAGGTACCTACGAGCAGTACTTC
TRBV2	NA	once	TRBJ2-5	CASLFGRQETQYF	TGTGCCAGCTTGTTCGGCAGACAAGAGACCCAGTACTTC
TRBV5-1	NA	NA	TRBJ1-5	CASSPGDFNQPQHF	TGCGCCAGCAGTCCAGGGGACTTCAATCAGCCCCAGCATTTT
TRBV9	NA	NA	TRBJ2-4	CASSVGPEDIQYF	TGTGCCAGCAGCGTAGGGCCAGAGGACATTCAGTACTTC
TRBV9	TRBD2	NA	TRBJ2-3	CAAGGLGTDTQYF	TGTGCCGCGGGGGGGTTGGGCACAGATACGCAGTATTTT
TRBV7-9	TRBD2	once	TRBJ2-1	CASTAKWTSGGNEQFF	TGTGCCAGCACTGCGAAGTGGACTAGCGGGGGGAATGAGCAGTTCTTC
TRBV18	NA	few	TRBJ2-1	CASSSGLSYNEQFF	TGTGCCAGCTCCTCAGGTCTATCCTACAATGAGCAGTTCTTC
TRBV28	NA	NA	TRBJ2-2	CASSSRDRPNTGELFF	TGTGCCAGCAGTTCGCGGGACCGACCGAACACCGGGGAGCTGTTTTTT
TRBV7-9	TRBD1	NA	TRBJ2-7	CASSLQQGAHEQYF	TGTGCCAGCAGCTTACAACAGGGGGCCCACGAGCAGTACTTC
TRBV3-1/TRBV3-2	TRBD1	NA	TRBJ2-3	CASSQGQGQGLLDTQYF	TGTGCCAGCAGCCAGGGCCAGGGACAGGGACTTTTGGATACGCAGTATTTT
TRBV5-5	TRBD1	once	TRBJ1-4	CASSAGTGFEKLFF	TGTGCCAGCAGCGCCGGGACAGGGTTCGAAAAACTGTTTTTT
TRBV10-2	NA	NA	TRBJ1-4	CATWTEEKLFF	TGCGCCACCTGGACAGAGGAAAAACTGTTTTTT
TRBV28	TRBD1	NA	TRBJ1-3	CASSFAGTGFSGNTIYF	TGTGCCAGCAGTTTCGCCGGGACAGGGTTTTCTGGAAACACCATATATTTT
TRBV27	TRBD1	medium-sized	TRBJ2-1	CASSLWKLGTGGYNEQFF	TGTGCCAGCAGTTTATGGAAACTCGGGACAGGGGGCTACAATGAGCAGTTCTTC
TRBV2	NA	NA	TRBJ2-7	CASSTMETGYSYEQYF	TGTGCCAGCAGTACAATGGAGACAGGATACTCCTACGAGCAGTACTTC
TRBV9	NA	NA	TRBJ2-7	CASSVVSQSEQYF	TGTGCCAGCAGCGTAGTCTCTCAGAGCGAGCAGTACTTC
TRBV3-1/TRBV3-2	NA	NA	TRBJ2-3	CASTGTGADTQYF	TGTGCCAGCACTGGGACTGGGGCAGATACGCAGTATTTT
TRBV10-1	NA	NA	TRBJ2-1	CASSESLGWGRGIHEGSYNEQFF	TGCGCCAGCAGTGAGTCTCTGGGATGGGGCAGGGGCATCCACGAAGGCTCCTACAATGAGCAGTTCTTC
TRBV5-8	NA	few	TRBJ1-3	CASSLVSQSSGNTIYF	TGTGCCAGCAGCTTGGTTTCGCAGAGCTCTGGAAACACCATATATTTT
TRBV19	NA	NA	TRBJ1-3	CASSQGPSSGNTIYF	TGTGCCAGTAGCCAGGGACCCAGCTCTGGAAACACCATATATTTT
TRBV7-9	NA	NA	TRBJ2-7	CASRGWGRDEYEQYF	TGTGCCAGCAGGGGCTGGGGCAGGGATGAATACGAGCAGTACTTC
TRBV6-6	NA	medium-sized	TRBJ1-5	CASSPWGGNQPQHF	TGTGCCAGCAGTCCATGGGGTGGCAATCAGCCCCAGCATTTT
TRBV5-8	NA	NA	TRBJ2-3	CASSLVQPEVDTQYF	TGTGCCAGCAGCTTGGTCCAGCCCGAGGTAGATACGCAGTATTTT
TRBV27	NA	NA	TRBJ2-3	CASSALRSPTDTQYF	TGTGCCAGCAGCGCCCTTAGGTCCCCAACAGATACGCAGTATTTT
TRBV28	TRBD1	NA	TRBJ2-7	CASSLTGAPIYEQYF	TGTGCCAGCAGTCTGACAGGGGCCCCTATTTACGAGCAGTACTTC
TRBV6-5	TRBD1	NA	TRBJ2-1	CASSHRDSYNEQFF	TGTGCCAGCAGTCACCGGGACAGTTACAATGAGCAGTTCTTC
TRBV7-2	TRBD2	NA	TRBJ2-7	CASSLSPSGAYEQYF	TGTGCCAGCAGCTTGTCGCCTAGCGGTGCCTACGAGCAGTACTTC
TRBV5-1	NA	NA	TRBJ1-2	CASSLGQPSGYTF	TGCGCCAGCAGCCTAGGACAACCGTCTGGCTACACCTTC
TRBV5-4	TRBD2	NA	TRBJ2-3	CASSPGGSTDTQYF	TGTGCCAGCAGCCCGGGGGGAAGCACAGATACGCAGTATTTT
TRBV28	NA	NA	TRBJ1-6	CASSTENGIYNSPLHF	TGTGCCAGCAGTACTGAGAACGGAATATATAATTCACCCCTCCACTTT
TRBV27	NA	few	TRBJ1-6	CASSLSRSRGVDNSPLHF	TGTGCCAGCAGTTTATCCCGGAGTAGAGGGGTAGATAATTCACCCCTCCACTTT
TRBV5-5	NA	NA	TRBJ1-5	CASSLGVVRGQPQHF	TGTGCCAGCAGCTTGGGGGTCGTTAGGGGCCAGCCCCAGCATTTT
TRBV28	NA	few	TRBJ2-1	CASRVDRHNEQFF	TGTGCCAGCAGGGTAGACAGGCACAATGAGCAGTTCTTC
TRBV5-1	NA	medium-sized	TRBJ1-1	CASSPGPMNTEAFF	TGCGCCAGCAGCCCGGGACCTATGAACACTGAAGCTTTCTTT
TRBV19	NA	NA	TRBJ1-2	CASSIGYGYTF	TGTGCCAGTAGTATTGGGTATGGCTACACCTTC
TRBV12-3/TRBV12-4	NA	few	TRBJ2-1	CASRITYNEQFF	TGTGCCAGCAGGATCACGTACAATGAGCAGTTCTTC
TRBV6-5	NA	medium-sized	TRBJ1-4	CASRSLGAKEKLFF	TGTGCCAGCAGGTCACTCGGGGCGAAAGAAAAACTGTTTTTT
TRBV6-6	NA	NA	TRBJ2-2	CASSSRQPTASGELFF	TGTGCCAGCAGTTCGAGACAGCCCACGGCTTCCGGGGAGCTGTTTTTT
TRBV2	NA	NA	TRBJ1-2	CASKLGQPNYGYTF	TGTGCCAGCAAGTTAGGACAACCCAACTATGGCTACACCTTC
TRBV3-1/TRBV3-2	TRBD2	NA	TRBJ2-7	CASSPGRVYEQYF	TGTGCCAGCAGCCCCGGGAGGGTCTACGAGCAGTACTTC
TRBV5-6	NA	once	TRBJ1-2	CASSLLRAYGYTF	TGTGCCAGCAGCCTCCTCCGGGCGTATGGCTACACCTTC
TRBV7-8	NA	once	TRBJ1-5	CASSRELGNQPQHF	TGTGCCAGCAGCAGGGAATTGGGCAATCAGCCCCAGCATTTT
TRBV5-5	NA	NA	TRBJ2-7	CASSLQGLYEQYF	TGTGCCAGCAGCTTACAGGGTTTATACGAGCAGTACTTC
TRBV5-1	TRBD2	NA	TRBJ2-7	CASSQGTSGYEQYF	TGCGCCAGCAGCCAAGGGACTAGCGGATACGAGCAGTACTTC
TRBV7-3	TRBD2	NA	TRBJ2-1	CASSLLAGVGEQFF	TGTGCCAGCAGCTTACTAGCGGGGGTCGGTGAGCAGTTCTTC